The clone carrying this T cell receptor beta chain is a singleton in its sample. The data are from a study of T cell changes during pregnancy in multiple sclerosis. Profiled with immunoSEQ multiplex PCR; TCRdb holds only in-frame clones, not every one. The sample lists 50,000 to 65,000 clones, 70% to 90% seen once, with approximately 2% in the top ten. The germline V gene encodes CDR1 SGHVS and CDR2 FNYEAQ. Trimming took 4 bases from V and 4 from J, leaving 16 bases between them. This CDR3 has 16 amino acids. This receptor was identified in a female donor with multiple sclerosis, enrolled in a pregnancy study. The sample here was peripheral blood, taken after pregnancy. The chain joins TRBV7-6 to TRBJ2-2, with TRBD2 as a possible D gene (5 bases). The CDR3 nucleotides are TGTGCCAGCAGCTCGTCACGTGCAGGACTCACCGGGGAGCTGTTTTTT. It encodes CASSSSRAGLTGELFF.